These T cell receptor beta chains were read from a single sample in a study. TCRdb re-derived calls from the 5' RACE reads in MiXCR, one entry per CDR3 protein. The data show fewer than 60,000 distinct CDR3 sequences, with roughly 30% seen just once and about 2% held by the top ten. What was sequenced was naive CD4+ T cells sorted from blood. Receptors originate from a female donor with breast cancer. The CDR3 runs from the conserved cysteine through the conserved F or W. A D gene is named only where the DNA matches it firmly. The size of a clone is reported for some rows only, either as once, few or many, or as a class for expanded clones.

V,size,J,D,DNA,CDR3
TRBV4-1,.,TRBJ1-6,.,TGCGCCAGCAGCCAAGTGGATCTGGGCTTCAACAATTCACCCCTCCACTTT,CASSQVDLGFNNSPLHF
TRBV2,.,TRBJ2-1,TRBD2,TGTGCCAGCCGGGTGACTAGCGGGGTAGAGCAGTTCTTC,CASRVTSGVEQFF
TRBV9,.,TRBJ2-3,TRBD2,TGTGCCAGCAGCGTAGCAGCGGGAGGCCCCACAGATACGCAGTATTTT,CASSVAAGGPTDTQYF
TRBV7-2,.,TRBJ1-2,.,TGTGCCAGCAGCTTAGTGTTGAACTATGGCTACACCTTC,CASSLVLNYGYTF
TRBV7-8,.,TRBJ2-5,.,TGTGCCAGCAGCTCTCTACACTACCAAGAGACCCAGTACTTC,CASSSLHYQETQYF
TRBV10-3,few,TRBJ2-5,TRBD2,TGTGCCATCAGTGAGCAGGGACTAGCGGTCCAAGAGACCCAGTACTTC,CAISEQGLAVQETQYF
TRBV5-5,.,TRBJ2-3,TRBD2,TGTGCCAGCAGCTTGGTGAGGCTAGCGGGAGGAGCAGATACGCAGTATTTT,CASSLVRLAGGADTQYF
TRBV27,.,TRBJ2-7,.,TGTGCCAGCAGTCCGACAGACGAGCAGTACTTC,CASSPTDEQYF
TRBV2,.,TRBJ1-2,TRBD1,TGTGCCAGAGGACAGGGGCCTAACTATGGCTACACCTTC,CARGQGPNYGYTF
TRBV24-1,.,TRBJ1-1,.,TGTGCCACCAGTGACGAGAGAAGCACTGAAGCTTTCTTT,CATSDERSTEAFF
TRBV7-3,.,TRBJ2-2,.,TGTGCCAGCAGCCCGGTTCGACTAGACACCGGGGAGCTGTTTTTT,CASSPVRLDTGELFF
TRBV6-5,.,TRBJ1-6,.,TGTGCCAGCAGTTACTCAGGGCTGGGCTCACCCCTCCACTTT,CASSYSGLGSPLHF
TRBV9,.,TRBJ2-5,.,TGTGCCAGCAGCCCGGTAGGGGGATTAGAGACCCAGTACTTC,CASSPVGGLETQYF
TRBV27,.,TRBJ2-5,.,TGTGCCAGCGGACCCCCGGAGACCCAGTACTTC,CASGPPETQYF
TRBV2,many,TRBJ2-5,.,TGTGCCAGCAGTTTTACAGGAGAGACCCAGTACTTC,CASSFTGETQYF
TRBV7-9,.,TRBJ2-3,TRBD2,TGTGCCAGCAGCTCTAGCGGAGCGACAGATACGCAGTATTTT,CASSSSGATDTQYF